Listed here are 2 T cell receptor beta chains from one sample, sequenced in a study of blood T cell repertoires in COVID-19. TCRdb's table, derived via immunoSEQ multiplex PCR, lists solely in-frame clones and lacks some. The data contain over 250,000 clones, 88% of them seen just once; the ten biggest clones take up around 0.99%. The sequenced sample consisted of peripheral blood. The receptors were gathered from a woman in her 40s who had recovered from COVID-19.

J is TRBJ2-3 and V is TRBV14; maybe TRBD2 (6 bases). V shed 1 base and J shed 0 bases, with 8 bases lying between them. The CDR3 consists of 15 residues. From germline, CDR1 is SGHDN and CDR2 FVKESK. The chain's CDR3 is CASSQGTISTDTQYF. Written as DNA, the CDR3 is TGTGCCAGCAGCCAAGGGACTATCAGCACAGATACGCAGTATTTT. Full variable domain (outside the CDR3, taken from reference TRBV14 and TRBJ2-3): EAGVTQFPSHSVIEKGQTVTLRCDPISGHDNLYWYRRVMGKEIKFLLHFVKESKQDESGMPNNRFLAERTGGTYSTLKVQPAELEDSGVYFCASSQGTISTDTQYFGPGTRLTVL.

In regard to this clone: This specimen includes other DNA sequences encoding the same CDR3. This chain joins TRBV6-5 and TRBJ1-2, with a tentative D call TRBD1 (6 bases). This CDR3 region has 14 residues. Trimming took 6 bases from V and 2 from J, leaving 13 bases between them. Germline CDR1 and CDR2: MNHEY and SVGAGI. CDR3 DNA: TGTGCCAGCAGCCCAACAGGGACAAACTATGGCTACACCTTC. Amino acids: CASSPTGTNYGYTF.